This TCR beta chain was sequenced during a study of post-analysis software for immune sequencing data (dated by TCRdb to the mid-2010s). For context, the study as a whole: The recorded disease courses included relapsing-remitting, secondary progressive and progressive-relapsing multiple sclerosis, and some patients had no subtype annotation. The patient repertoires were compared against more than 10 previously published healthy control repertoires obtained from donors aged about 6 to 28 years. A subset of samples was prepared in parallel using single-end sample barcoding, then pooled and co-amplified after Illumina adapter ligation. Here is what the overall study found, with its caveats: The control group was slightly older than the multiple sclerosis patient group. Roughly 5 TRBV segments, including TRBV5-6, TRBV5-1 and TRBV20-1, were significantly more frequent in patients than controls. Strong co-clustering of samples prepared in the same batch was shown by direct clustering with F measure, prompting a batch-effect correction. Significantly lower normalized Chao1 diversity was found in multiple sclerosis patients than in controls, suggesting substantial peripheral T-cell clonal expansion.

TCR beta repertoires were profiled from peripheral blood of roughly twelve young patients with multiple sclerosis to demonstrate the VDJtools post-analysis software. The patients with multiple sclerosis were children and adolescents between roughly 6 and 17 years of age. This clonotype was seen a handful of times. Its antigen is still unknown. No quality values exist for individual bases; no much larger clone is one base distant. As encoded in the germline V gene, CDR1 is SGDLS while CDR2 is YYNGEE. The CDR3 goes from the cysteine to the phenylalanine over 14 residues. Left in the record is the CDR3 DNA by itself, 42 bases read in frame from the first base. The germline V and J ends show losses of 4 bases and 6 bases respectively, and no gene match explains 7 bases of the junction. Libraries were constructed by PCR. Sequencing relied on an Illumina HiSeq 2500. Unique molecular identifiers were incorporated into TCR beta cDNA libraries to reduce PCR and sequencing biases. Every 1 to 10 million input T cells yielded about 500,000 cDNA molecules, meaning each molecule approximated one T cell. The patient libraries were prepared and sequenced using the same protocol as the earlier healthy control dataset. Samples belonging to the same batch were prepared together, multiplexed and sequenced on a shared HiSeq lane. On the study's bioinformatics: Raw barcoded reads were processed with MIGEC, and single-read molecular identifier groups were discarded before consensus assembly and CDR3 extraction. VDJtools was used for post-analysis of the clonotype tables, and diversity was normalized by down-sampling every dataset to the size of the smallest sample. In repertoire overlap clustering, CDR3 amino acid sequences, but not nucleotide sequences, were matched to correct batch-related cross-sample contamination. In TCRdb, the public reads were trimmed at Q25 with fastp and aligned with MiXCR, with productive beta chains retained. Every CDR3 protein is listed once, alongside the most common genes and DNA of its rows. These V and J calls originate from TCRdb's pipeline instead of the authors' own analysis. The sample records roughly 540,000 distinct CDR3 sequences, around a third of which are singletons. Jointly, the top ten make up 6% of the sample.

The chain links TRBV9 with TRBJ2-7; 10 central bases correspond to TRBD1. What was sequenced was blood. This receptor was identified in a girl between 2 and 17 years old with multiple sclerosis. The nucleotide sequence reads as follows: TGTGCCAGCAGCCCAGGACAGGGGGATGGCGAGCAGTACTTC. Translated, it reads CASSPGQGDGEQYF.